Given below is one T cell receptor beta chain in context. Germline V gives CDR1 GTSNPN, CDR2 SVGIG (reference sequence). V trimming: 0 bases; J trimming: 6 bases; junction bases outside the gene matches: 11. The CDR3 consists of 16 residues. Reverse transcription of about 0.5 to 1 ug RNA was carried out with random hexamers. In TCRdb, the immunoSEQ multiplex PCR reads were re-called with MiXCR into one record per CDR3 protein. Of some 100,000 distinct CDR3 sequences listed, approximately 93% are singletons. These data belong to a study of CD8 T cells in Susac syndrome. This rearrangement joins TRBV30 to TRBJ2-3; 8 bases are shared with TRBD2. Sequencing was performed on CD4+ T cells from PBMCs. The source is a human donor with multiple sclerosis. This chain's CDR3 is CAWSVHGGAGSDTQYF. As DNA, the CDR3 is TGTGCCTGGAGTGTACACGGGGGGGCTGGATCCGATACGCAGTATTTT. Variable domain in full (rest from reference TRBV30 and TRBJ2-3): SQTIHQWPATLVQPVGSPLSLECTVEGTSNPNLYWYRQAAGRGLQLLFYSVGIGQISSEVPQNLSASRPQDRQFILSSKKLLLSDSGFYLCAWSVHGGAGSDTQYFGPGTRLTVL.